The sequence of this T cell receptor beta chain was determined in a study of blood T cell repertoires in COVID-19. In the study overall: Samples came from the United States, Italy and Spain, spanning acute and convalescent COVID-19. In each case, the material was cDNA or gDNA derived from T cells, B-cell-depleted T cells, or PBMCs.

Authors' data handling: Amplification from reference gene primers served as the basis for estimated nucleated cell counts. Sequencing was performed with immunoSEQ multiplex PCR; in TCRdb, only in-frame clones are kept and a portion is missing. V and J calls and clone size come straight from that table; D and trimming were deduced from the DNA. The sample shows roughly 77,000 clones, roughly four fifths of them seen only once. CDR3 size: 15 residues. V gave up 0 bases and J gave up 7 bases, with 10 bases separating them. Germline values: CDR1 MGHRA, CDR2 YSYEKL. Seattle participants joined during active infection and were tracked over time.

Source material: peripheral blood. This receptor was identified in a man between 60 and 75 years old with COVID-19, enrolled during active disease. The chain joins TRBV4-1 to TRBJ1-6; D might be TRBD1 (5 bases). In DNA form, the CDR3 reads TGCGCCAGCAGCCAAGACGGGTGGGGCAATTCACCCCTCCACTTT. Amino acid sequence: CASSQDGWGNSPLHF.